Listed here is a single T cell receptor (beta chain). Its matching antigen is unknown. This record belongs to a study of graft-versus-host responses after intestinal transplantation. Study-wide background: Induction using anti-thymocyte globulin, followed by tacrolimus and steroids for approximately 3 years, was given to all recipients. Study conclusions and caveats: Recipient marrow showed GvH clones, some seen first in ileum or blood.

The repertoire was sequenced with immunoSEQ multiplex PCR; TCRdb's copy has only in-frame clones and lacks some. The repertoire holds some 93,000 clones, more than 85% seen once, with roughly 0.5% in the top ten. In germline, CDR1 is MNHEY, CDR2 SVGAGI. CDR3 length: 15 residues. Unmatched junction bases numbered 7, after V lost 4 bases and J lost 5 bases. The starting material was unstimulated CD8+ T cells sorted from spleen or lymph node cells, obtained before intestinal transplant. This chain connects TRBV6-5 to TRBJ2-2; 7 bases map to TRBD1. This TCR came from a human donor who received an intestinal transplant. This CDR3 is CASSLNRGGTGELFF. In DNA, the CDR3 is TGTGCCAGCAGTTTGAACAGGGGTGGGACCGGGGAGCTGTTTTTT.